This passage covers 5 T cell receptor beta chains from one sample sequenced in a study of blood T cell repertoires in COVID-19. TCRdb's copy holds only in-frame clones and misses some; the assay was immunoSEQ multiplex PCR. Of 35,000 to 45,000 clones listed, roughly 73% are singletons. Specimen: peripheral blood. The receptors come from a man older than 75 with acute or convalescent COVID-19.

The CDR3 protein is CASSPTDWGGRRTEAFF. The CDR3 nucleotides read TGTGCCAGCAGCCCCACTGATTGGGGGGGGCGCAGGACTGAAGCTTTCTTT. The chain carries TRBV28 and TRBJ1-1, with TRBD1 as a possible D gene (6 bases). CDR3 length: 17 amino acids. V was clipped by 6 bases and J by 5 bases, with 25 bases between them. Germline CDR1 and CDR2: MDHEN and SYDVKM.

The rearrangement links TRBV7-2 to TRBJ1-6, with D possibly TRBD1 on 6 matching bases. CDR1 and CDR2 (germline): SGHTA, FQGNSA. V was clipped by 5 bases and J by 6 bases, with 17 bases between them. The CDR3 length is 16 residues. The CDR3 reads CASSTSGQFFNSPLHF. In DNA, the CDR3 is TGTGCCAGCAGCACTTCCGGACAGTTTTTTAATTCACCCCTCCACTTT.

The gene calls are TRBV7-9 and TRBJ2-5; D is uncertain. Trimming removed 2 bases at V and 4 bases at J, with 8 bases between. The germline V gene encodes CDR1 SEHNR and CDR2 FQNEAQ (reference sequence). This CDR3 has 13 amino acids. This CDR3 is CASSLTVGETQYF. The CDR3, as DNA: TGTGCCAGCAGCTTAACAGTCGGAGAGACCCAGTACTTC.

The V and J genes are TRBV5-1 and TRBJ1-1; D is unresolved. Germline CDR1 reads SGHRS; CDR2 reads YFSETQ. The CDR3 has 15 residues. V was pared by 0 bases and J by 6 bases, with 15 bases between. This CDR3 is CASSLEAEILAEAFF. Written as DNA, the CDR3 is TGCGCCAGCAGCTTGGAAGCCGAGATTCTAGCTGAAGCTTTCTTT.

The chain carries TRBV28 and TRBJ2-2, with 8 bases that match TRBD2. Germline assignment: CDR1 MDHEN and CDR2 SYDVKM. The ends lost 5 bases at V and 6 bases at J; junction bases unmatched: 5. CDR3 length: 14 amino acids. CDR3 nucleotides: TGTGCCAGCAGTCTGGGACTAGATGCCGGGGAGCTGTTTTTT. It codes for CASSLGLDAGELFF. Variable domain in full (rest from reference TRBV28 and TRBJ2-2): DVKVTQSSRYLVKRTGEKVFLECVQDMDHENMFWYRQDPGLGLRLIYFSYDVKMKEKGDIPEGYSVSREKKERFSLILESASTNQTSMYLCASSLGLDAGELFFGEGSRLTVL.